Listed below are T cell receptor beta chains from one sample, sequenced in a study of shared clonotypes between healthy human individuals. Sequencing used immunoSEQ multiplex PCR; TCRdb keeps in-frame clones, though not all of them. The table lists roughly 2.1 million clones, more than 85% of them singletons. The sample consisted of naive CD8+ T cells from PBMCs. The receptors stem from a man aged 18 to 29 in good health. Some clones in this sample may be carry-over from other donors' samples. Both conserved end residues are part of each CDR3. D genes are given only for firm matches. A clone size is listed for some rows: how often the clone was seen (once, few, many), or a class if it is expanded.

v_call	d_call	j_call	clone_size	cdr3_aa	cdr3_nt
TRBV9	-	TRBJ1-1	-	CASSVAGGAGTEAFF	TGTGCCAGCAGCGTTGCGGGAGGAGCGGGCACTGAAGCTTTCTTT
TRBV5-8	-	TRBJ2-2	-	CASSLEQVFNTGELFF	TGTGCCAGCAGCTTAGAACAGGTTTTCAACACCGGGGAGCTGTTTTTT
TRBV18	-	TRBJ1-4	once	CASLRGEKLFF	TGTGCCAGCTTGAGAGGAGAAAAACTGTTTTTT
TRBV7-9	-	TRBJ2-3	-	CASSLAVRGGGTDTQYF	TGTGCCAGCAGCTTAGCGGTCAGGGGAGGAGGCACAGATACGCAGTATTTT
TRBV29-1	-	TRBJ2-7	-	CSVEDNRAYEQYF	TGCAGCGTTGAAGATAACCGGGCCTACGAGCAGTACTTC
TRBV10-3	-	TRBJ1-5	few	CAISESGGINQPQHF	TGTGCCATCAGTGAGTCGGGGGGAATCAATCAGCCCCAGCATTTT
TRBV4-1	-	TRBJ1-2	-	CASSQDLGGRIYGYTF	TGCGCCAGCAGCCAAGATTTGGGGGGTCGAATCTATGGCTACACCTTC
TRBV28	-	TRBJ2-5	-	CASSRTDQETQYF	TGTGCCAGCAGTCGTACCGACCAAGAGACCCAGTACTTC
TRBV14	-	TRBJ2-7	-	CASSPPGPKGEQYF	TGTGCCAGCAGCCCCCCGGGACCAAAGGGCGAGCAGTACTTC
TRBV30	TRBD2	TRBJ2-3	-	CASPRREGREDTQYF	TGTGCCTCCCCTAGGCGGGAGGGCCGAGAAGATACGCAGTATTTT
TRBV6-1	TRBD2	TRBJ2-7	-	CASKRSGRSYEQYF	TGTGCCAGCAAGCGGAGCGGGAGGTCCTACGAGCAGTACTTC
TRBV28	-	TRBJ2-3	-	CASSPYGGKNLPDTQYF	TGTGCCAGCAGCCCTTATGGCGGGAAAAATCTCCCGGATACGCAGTATTTT
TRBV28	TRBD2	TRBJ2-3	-	CASSLLSTSGSVSDTQYF	TGTGCCAGCAGTTTATTATCGACTAGCGGGAGTGTTTCAGATACGCAGTATTTT
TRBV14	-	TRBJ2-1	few	CASSPSWNEQFF	TGTGCCAGCAGCCCCTCCTGGAATGAGCAGTTCTTC
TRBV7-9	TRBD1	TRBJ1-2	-	CASSSTGGRSIDGYTF	TGTGCCAGCAGTTCGACAGGGGGACGATCTATCGATGGCTACACCTTC
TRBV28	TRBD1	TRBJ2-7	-	CASSSGQAVGYEQYF	TGTGCCAGCAGTTCGGGACAGGCGGTCGGGTACGAGCAGTACTTC
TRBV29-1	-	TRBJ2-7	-	CSVEQGSGEQYF	TGCAGCGTTGAACAGGGGTCGGGCGAGCAGTACTTC
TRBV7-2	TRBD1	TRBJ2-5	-	CASSSLQGLGETQYF	TGTGCCAGCAGCTCCCTACAGGGGCTGGGGGAGACCCAGTACTTC
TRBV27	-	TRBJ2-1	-	CASRGRPTYNEQFF	TGTGCCAGTCGGGGGCGGCCGACCTACAATGAGCAGTTCTTC
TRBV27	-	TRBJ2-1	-	CASRDRGNEQFF	TGTGCCAGCAGGGACCGAGGGAATGAGCAGTTCTTC
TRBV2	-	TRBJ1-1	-	CASSETDSQNTEAFF	TGTGCCAGCAGTGAGACCGACAGCCAGAACACTGAAGCTTTCTTT
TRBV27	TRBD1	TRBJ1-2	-	CASSLSTGLYGYTF	TGTGCCAGCAGTTTATCGACAGGGCTCTATGGCTACACCTTC
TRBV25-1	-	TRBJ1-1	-	CASSVGWITFF	TGTGCCAGCTCCGTGGGATGGATAACTTTCTTT
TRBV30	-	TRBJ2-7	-	CAWSPQPSYEQYF	TGTGCCTGGAGTCCCCAGCCTTCCTACGAGCAGTACTTC
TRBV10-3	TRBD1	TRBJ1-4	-	CAISDDRGNEKLFF	TGTGCCATCAGTGACGACAGGGGTAATGAAAAACTGTTTTTT
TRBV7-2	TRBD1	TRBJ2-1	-	CASSGRQGLGYNEQFF	TGTGCCAGCAGCGGAAGACAGGGGCTAGGGTACAATGAGCAGTTCTTC
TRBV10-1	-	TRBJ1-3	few	CASSDSGNTIYF	TGCGCCAGCAGTGACTCTGGAAACACCATATATTTT
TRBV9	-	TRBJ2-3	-	CASSVGGRDTQYF	TGTGCCAGCAGCGTTGGGGGGCGGGATACGCAGTATTTT
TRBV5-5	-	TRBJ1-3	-	CASSLSSSGNTIYF	TGTGCCAGCAGCTTGTCCAGCTCTGGAAACACCATATATTTT
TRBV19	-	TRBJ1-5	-	CASSMGVGQGAHF	-
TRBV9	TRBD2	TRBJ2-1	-	CASSVDKLAGANEQFF	TGTGCCAGCAGCGTAGATAAACTAGCGGGTGCCAATGAGCAGTTCTTC
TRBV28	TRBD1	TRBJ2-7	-	CASSLTRDSPSYEQYF	TGTGCCAGCAGTTTAACCCGGGACAGCCCATCCTACGAGCAGTACTTC
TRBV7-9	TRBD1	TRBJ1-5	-	CASSQKGTANQPQHF	TGTGCCAGCAGTCAGAAAGGGACAGCGAATCAGCCCCAGCATTTT
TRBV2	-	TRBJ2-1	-	CASSGWGQGSGEQFF	TGTGCCAGCTCCGGCTGGGGCCAGGGGAGCGGTGAGCAGTTCTTC
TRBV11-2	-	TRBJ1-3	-	CASSQDSGNTIYF	TGTGCCAGCAGCCAGGACTCTGGAAACACCATATATTTT
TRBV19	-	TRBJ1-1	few	CASTNWGVFTEAFF	TGTGCCAGTACCAACTGGGGGGTATTCACTGAAGCTTTCTTT
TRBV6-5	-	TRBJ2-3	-	CASSYSGDTQYF	TGTGCCAGCAGTTACTCGGGGGATACGCAGTATTTT
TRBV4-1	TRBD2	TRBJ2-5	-	CASSQDPFEREGQKTQYF	TGCGCCAGCAGCCAAGATCCTTTCGAGCGGGAGGGCCAGAAGACCCAGTACTTC
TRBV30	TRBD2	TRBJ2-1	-	CAWTSGMVRNEQFF	TGTGCCTGGACTAGCGGGATGGTGAGGAATGAGCAGTTCTTC
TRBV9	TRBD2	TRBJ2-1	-	CASAGLGQEQFF	TGTGCCAGCGCAGGACTAGGTCAGGAGCAGTTCTTC
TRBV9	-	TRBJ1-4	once	CASSGSGFLVF	TGTGCCAGCAGCGGATCAGGGTTCTTGGTTTTT